Listed below are T cell receptor beta chains from one sample, sequenced in a study of CD8 T cells in ankylosing spondylitis. Using its own MiXCR run on the 5' RACE reads, TCRdb lists one record per CDR3 protein. Here the sample spans approximately 190,000 distinct CDR3 sequences, 10% to 15% being singletons. The specimen sequenced was blood, either unsorted or a sorted T cell fraction (not recorded which). Every receptor here comes from a female donor with ankylosing spondylitis or in good health (not recorded which). Both conserved end residues are part of each CDR3. Some rows mark clone size as missing; the rest say once, few, many or name a class of expanded clone.

clone_size,j_call,v_call,cdr3_aa
many,TRBJ1-2,TRBV7-2,CASSLEGAGGYGYTF
NA,TRBJ2-1,TRBV28,CASSGLQGSSYNEQFF
few,TRBJ2-1,TRBV7-3,CASSLGSTSGKFF
few,TRBJ2-3,TRBV5-6,CASRTWGGGRHTDTQYF
NA,TRBJ1-2,TRBV12-3/TRBV12-4,CASSPEGYGYTF
few,TRBJ2-7,TRBV7-9,CASSYGTGEQYF
once,TRBJ1-2,TRBV27,CASSPGIAYGYTF
NA,TRBJ2-1,TRBV5-1,CASRNRTGGGEQFF
few,TRBJ1-3,TRBV25-1,CATLTTDRVGDAIYF
few,TRBJ1-1,TRBV30,CAWSRGIQSEAFF
NA,TRBJ2-2,TRBV27,CASSLRQGRTGELFF
NA,TRBJ2-7,TRBV7-8,CASSHRRDRAVEQYF
many,TRBJ2-1,TRBV11-2,CASSLASGIGNEQFF
few,TRBJ2-7,TRBV6-6,CASKIQEGVEQYF
many,TRBJ2-1,TRBV20-1,CSAPDRAYNEQFF
many,TRBJ1-1,TRBV20-1,CSVRGMRGNTEAFF
NA,TRBJ2-4,TRBV28,CAPRLQGIRGVGVIQYF
many,TRBJ2-3,TRBV29-1,CSVELLGLGADTQYF
few,TRBJ2-5,TRBV4-1,CASSQDRYRGRVTGVYQETQYF
NA,TRBJ2-5,TRBV12-3/TRBV12-4,CASSPEPGGQETQYF
few,TRBJ2-4,TRBV5-1,CASSLRTSGAVGGSSKNIQYF
NA,TRBJ1-1,TRBV6-5,CASSSAPPTGETEAFF
many,TRBJ1-1,TRBV4-2,CASSQDTGGTEAFF
NA,TRBJ2-1,TRBV7-3,CASSIQGGEQFF
few,TRBJ2-1,TRBV11-1,CASSLIPGLAGSSYNEQFF
many,TRBJ1-1,TRBV7-9,CASSLVLGGNTEAFF
many,TRBJ2-7,TRBV27,CASSLGLTTTYEQYF
few,TRBJ1-4,TRBV4-3,CASSHLGQGVDEKLFF
NA,TRBJ2-2,TRBV27,CASSQRAGARTGELFF
many,TRBJ1-1,TRBV5-1,CASRRGYTEAFF
NA,TRBJ2-7,TRBV14,CASSHPLTTSRGEQYF
many,TRBJ1-6,TRBV12-3/TRBV12-4,CASSLGRRTDDNSPLHF
NA,TRBJ2-1,TRBV11-2,CASSLVREGLSEQFF
NA,TRBJ1-5,TRBV7-9,CASSDGQGGQPQHF
many,TRBJ1-3,TRBV12-3/TRBV12-4,CATHRSSSGNTIYF
NA,TRBJ2-1,TRBV12-3/TRBV12-4,CASSRLAGGWNEQFF
many,TRBJ1-2,TRBV5-1,CASSMTDDYGYTF
NA,TRBJ1-5,TRBV20-1,CSVGQGAPSNQPQHF
NA,TRBJ1-1,TRBV12-3/TRBV12-4,CASSPRTGLNTEAFF
NA,TRBJ2-2,TRBV12-3/TRBV12-4,CASSRGQGETGELFF
NA,TRBJ1-1,TRBV7-2,CASTLQGGLSTEAFF
many,TRBJ2-7,TRBV6-1,CASRAGTSFAEQYF
NA,TRBJ2-4,TRBV6-2/TRBV6-3,CASSEGGGFLAKNIQYF
few,TRBJ2-7,TRBV20-1,CSAAGTSGGEQYF
many,TRBJ1-2,TRBV20-1,CSAPPTLMEGYTF
few,TRBJ2-3,TRBV7-2,CASSFVLAATDTQYF
few,TRBJ2-1,TRBV25-1,CASETSGGPEVQFF